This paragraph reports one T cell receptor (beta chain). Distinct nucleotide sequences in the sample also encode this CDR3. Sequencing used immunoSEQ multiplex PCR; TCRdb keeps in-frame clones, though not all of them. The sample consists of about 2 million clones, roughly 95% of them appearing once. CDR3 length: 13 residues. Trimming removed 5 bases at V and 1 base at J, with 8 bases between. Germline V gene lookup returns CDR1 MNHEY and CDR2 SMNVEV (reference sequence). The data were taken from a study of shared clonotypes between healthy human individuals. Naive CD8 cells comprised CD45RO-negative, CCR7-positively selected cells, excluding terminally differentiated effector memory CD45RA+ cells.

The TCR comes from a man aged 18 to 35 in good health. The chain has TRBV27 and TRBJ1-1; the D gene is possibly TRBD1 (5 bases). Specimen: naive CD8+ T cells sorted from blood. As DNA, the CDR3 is TGTGCCAGCAGTGTCACAGGGAACACTGAAGCTTTCTTT. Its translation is CASSVTGNTEAFF.